The source of this TCR beta chain is a study of beta chain features in type 1 diabetes. Study context: Age, gender, cell numbers and subset yield matched between patients and controls. Points from the study as a whole: When Type 1 diabetes patients were examined, their TCRB CDR3s proved moderately but significantly shorter in all four CD4+ subsets. Still unanswered here is whether HLA type influences TCRB rearrangement.

About this clone: The antigen remains undetermined.

This CDR3 has 13 amino acids. Trimming took 7 bases from V and 4 from J; bases not matched to a gene: 9. Germline-derived CDR1 and CDR2 are SQVTM and ANQGSEA. Expressed TCRB transcripts were sequenced after all isolated RNA was converted to cDNA. Naive, central memory and regulatory T cell samples averaged around 3.5 million immunoSEQ reads each. Measured with immunoSEQ multiplex PCR; TCRdb has only the in-frame clones, and not every one. The data contain a few hundred thousand clones, roughly 17% of them singletons. This chain joins TRBV29-1 and TRBJ1-2, with 7 bases identical to TRBD1. Sequenced sample: naive CD4+ T cells from blood. The clonotype comes from a young man with type 1 diabetes. DNA for the CDR3: TGCAGCGGTTACAGGGGCGTCGGCTATGGCTACACCTTC. Encoded protein: CSGYRGVGYGYTF. Together with reference TRBV29-1 and TRBJ1-2, the CDR3 gives the full variable domain: SAVISQKPSRDICQRGTSLTIQCQVDSQVTMMFWYRQQPGQSLTLIATANQGSEATYESGFVIDKFPISRPNLTFSTLTVSNMSPEDSSIYLCSGYRGVGYGYTFGSGTRLTVV.